Listed below are T cell receptor beta chains from one sample, sequenced in a study of T cells in Graves' hyperthyroidism and ophthalmopathy. TCRdb re-derived calls from the multiplex PCR reads in MiXCR, one entry per CDR3 protein. Here the sample spans hundreds of thousands of distinct CDR3 sequences, around 14% being singletons. Specimen: blood. Source of these receptors: a woman aged 18-29 years with Graves' hyperthyroidism. The CDR3 runs from the conserved cysteine through the conserved F or W. The D gene is left open where the match is weak. Not every row has a clone size; where given, it reads once, few, many or a size class.

j_call v_call clone_size d_call cdr3_aa cdr3_nt
TRBJ2-2 TRBV5-8 few TRBD1 CASSTLGQGAGELFF TGTGCCAGCAGCACCCTAGGACAGGGGGCCGGGGAGCTGTTTTTT
TRBJ1-1 TRBV5-1 many TRBD1 CASSAGTANTEAFF TGCGCCAGCAGCGCGGGGACAGCGAACACTGAAGCTTTCTTT
TRBJ1-5 TRBV2 many . CASSLVGPYQPQHF TGTGCCAGCAGTTTGGTCGGCCCATATCAGCCCCAGCATTTT
TRBJ2-1 TRBV12-3/TRBV12-4 . TRBD1 CASTLQGTGGNEQFF TGTGCCAGCACCCTACAAGGGACAGGGGGGAATGAGCAGTTCTTC
TRBJ2-2 TRBV28 many . CASSLLGNTGELFF TGTGCCAGCAGCCTGCTGGGGAACACCGGGGAGCTGTTTTTT
TRBJ2-5 TRBV18 many TRBD2 CASSPGLAPQETQYF TGTGCCAGCTCACCGGGACTAGCGCCACAAGAGACCCAGTACTTC
TRBJ2-5 TRBV20-1 . . CSAREAGNQQETQYF TGCAGTGCTAGAGAGGCTGGAAACCAACAAGAGACCCAGTACTTC
TRBJ2-5 TRBV9 . . CASSVGGRYQETQYF TGTGCCAGCAGCGTAGGGGGAAGGTACCAAGAGACCCAGTACTTC
TRBJ2-2 TRBV6-1 few TRBD2 CASSELAGEGTGELFF TGTGCCAGCAGTGAATTAGCGGGGGAGGGCACCGGGGAGCTGTTTTTT
TRBJ2-1 TRBV12-3/TRBV12-4 . . CASIAVDLKYNEQFF TGTGCCAGCATCGCCGTGGACCTCAAATATAATGAGCAGTTCTTC
TRBJ1-5 TRBV27 many TRBD1 CASSPIGTVSNQPQHF TGTGCCAGCAGTCCCATCGGGACAGTAAGCAATCAGCCCCAGCATTTT
TRBJ2-7 TRBV7-9 many TRBD2 CASSVTSGPYEQYF TGTGCCAGCAGCGTGACTAGCGGACCCTACGAGCAGTACTTC
TRBJ2-1 TRBV5-1 few . CASSPGLPQLNEQFF TGCGCCAGCAGTCCCGGACTACCCCAATTGAATGAGCAGTTCTTC
TRBJ2-5 TRBV20-1 many . CSARDIKGQETQYF TGCAGTGCTAGAGATATTAAGGGGCAAGAGACCCAGTACTTC
TRBJ2-7 TRBV4-2 many TRBD1 CASSQRGQGESDEQYF TGTGCCAGCAGCCAAAGAGGACAGGGAGAGAGCGACGAGCAGTACTTC
TRBJ2-1 TRBV2 many . CASSEPPYNEQFF TGTGCCAGCAGTGAACCACCGTACAATGAGCAGTTCTTC
TRBJ1-5 TRBV3-1 many . CASSPLDEYGAENQPQHF TGTGCCAGCAGCCCCCTCGACGAATACGGTGCTGAGAATCAGCCCCAGCATTTT
TRBJ2-7 TRBV3-1 many . CASSRRLPTYEQYF TGTGCCAGCAGCCGGCGACTACCCACCTACGAGCAGTACTTC
TRBJ2-1 TRBV5-6 many TRBD1 CASSRRGQVPSYNEQFF TGTGCCAGCAGCCGCCGAGGACAGGTCCCGTCCTACAATGAGCAGTTCTTC
TRBJ1-5 TRBV6-1 few . CASMTRGDQPQHF TGTGCCAGCATGACAAGGGGGGATCAGCCCCAGCATTTT
TRBJ1-1 TRBV12-3/TRBV12-4 many TRBD1 CASSLWTGGTEAFF TGTGCCAGCAGTTTGTGGACAGGGGGCACTGAAGCTTTCTTT
TRBJ1-1 TRBV29-1 few . CSVEQAMNTEAFF TGCAGCGTTGAACAGGCCATGAACACTGAAGCTTTCTTT
TRBJ1-1 TRBV7-9 . . CASSLLQLGENTEAFF TGTGCCAGCAGCTTATTACAGTTGGGGGAAAACACTGAAGCTTTCTTT
TRBJ2-7 TRBV30 many . CAWSVQSGRLEQYF TGTGCCTGGAGTGTACAGTCTGGGAGACTCGAGCAGTACTTC
TRBJ1-4 TRBV6-1 . . CASSLSGQGSEKLFF TGTGCCAGCAGTCTTAGCGGTCAGGGGAGTGAAAAACTGTTTTTT
TRBJ2-5 TRBV19 many TRBD1 CASSPGGTGVETQYF TGTGCCAGTAGTCCGGGGGGGACAGGGGTGGAGACCCAGTACTTC
TRBJ2-3 TRBV19 many . CASKRGGRTDTQYF TGTGCCAGTAAGAGGGGGGGCCGAACAGATACGCAGTATTTT